This T cell receptor beta chain was obtained from a study of blood T cells in healthy people across ages. Study-wide background: Per two T cells, template switching captured roughly one barcoded beta molecule. Study-level findings and limits: A roughly linear age-dependent decrease characterized TCR beta diversity per million T cells. Both naive CD4+ cell counts and diversity were greater in long-lived donors than in aged donors. Underestimates were what the diversity estimates from one million T cells were considered to be.

V shed 5 bases and J 4 bases; nucleotides not matched to a gene: 8. The CDR3 totals 16 residues. The germline gives CDR1 SGHVS, CDR2 FNYEAQ. A J-beta primer mix and a sample-barcoded 5' primer were used in a second PCR of about 7 to 12 cycles. From the 5' RACE reads, TCRdb called clonotypes with MiXCR, one entry per CDR3 protein. Here the sample spans 850,000 to 1,000,000 distinct CDR3 sequences, around 49% being singletons. About this clonotype: Its antigen is as yet unknown.

V is TRBV7-6 and J is TRBJ2-3; 11 bases fit TRBD2. This sequence was found in a man aged 30 to 45 in good health. The sample comprised blood. The chain's CDR3 is CASSAGISGGADTQYF. The CDR3, as DNA: TGTGCCAGCAGCGCTGGGATTAGCGGGGGGGCAGATACGCAGTATTTT.